A single sample gave rise to the 13 T cell receptor beta chains below, sequenced in a study of blood T cell repertoires in COVID-19. Clones were read by immunoSEQ multiplex PCR, and TCRdb kept only the in-frame ones, dropping some. This sample has under 500,000 clones; 80% to 90% occur once, and the top ten carry 0.95% to 1.3%. The sequencing sample was made of PBMCs or T cells enriched from blood (not recorded which). Source of these receptors: a man in his thirties or forties who had recovered from COVID-19.

V is TRBV10-3 and J is TRBJ2-1, with 8 bases matching TRBD2. Germline-derived CDR1 and CDR2 are ENHRY and SYGVKD. The CDR3 runs to 18 residues. The junction had 16 bases not matched to a gene; V was cut back by 6 bases and J by 3 bases. The chain's CDR3 is CAISTILPGLEIYNEQFF. CDR3 sequence (DNA): TGTGCCATCAGCACTATCTTACCGGGACTAGAGATCTACAATGAGCAGTTCTTC.

The rearrangement joins TRBV7-2 to TRBJ1-2, with TRBD1 matching over 8 bases. This CDR3 spans 15 amino acids. Germline V gene lookup returns CDR1 SGHTA and CDR2 FQGNSA. V lost 0 bases and J lost 2; bases outside the gene matches: 2. In nucleotides, the CDR3 is TGTGCCAGCAGCTTAGCGGCAGGGGGCAACTATGGCTACACCTTC. This gives the protein CASSLAAGGNYGYTF.

The chain links TRBV18 to TRBJ2-7; 8 nucleotides match TRBD1. Germline CDR1 reads KGHSH; CDR2 reads LQKENI. V shed 5 bases, J shed 5 bases, and the junction held 8 bases outside the gene matches. The length of the CDR3 is 14 residues. For the CDR3, the DNA is TGTGCCAGCTCATTCCGCGGGACAGGCAACGAGCAGTACTTC. Translation: CASSFRGTGNEQYF. The full variable domain, completed using reference TRBV18 and TRBJ2-7, is NAGVMQNPRHLVRRRGQEARLRCSPMKGHSHVYWYRQLPEEGLKFMVYLQKENIIDESGMPKERFSAEFPKEGPSILRIQQVVRGDSAAYFCASSFRGTGNEQYFGPGTRLTVT.

The chain combines TRBV28 with TRBJ1-1; 7 nucleotides align to TRBD1. Germline assignment: CDR1 MDHEN and CDR2 SYDVKM. This CDR3 is built from 15 residues. J lost 1 base, V lost 6 bases, and 8 bases had no gene match. The CDR3 here is CASRPGTDRNTEAFF. CDR3 sequence (DNA): TGTGCCAGCAGGCCCGGGACAGACAGGAACACTGAAGCTTTCTTT. Filled out from reference TRBV28 and TRBJ1-1, the complete variable domain reads DVKVTQSSRYLVKRTGEKVFLECVQDMDHENMFWYRQDPGLGLRLIYFSYDVKMKEKGDIPEGYSVSREKKERFSLILESASTNQTSMYLCASRPGTDRNTEAFFGQGTRLTVV.

The genes are TRBV5-1 and TRBJ1-1; D unclear. The V end was cut by 0 bases, the J end by 2 bases, with 8 bases between. The CDR3 has 14 residues. The V gene's germline CDR1 is SGHRS and CDR2 YFSETQ. The DNA for the CDR3 is TGCGCCAGCAGCTTGGCCCAGGAAAACACTGAAGCTTTCTTT. Translation: CASSLAQENTEAFF.

The chain recombines TRBV11-2 with TRBJ2-7, with D possibly being TRBD2 (7 bases). Per germline, CDR1 SGHAT and CDR2 FQNNGV. This CDR3 comprises 15 residues. V shed 4 bases and J shed 3 bases, with 16 bases lying between them. The DNA for the CDR3 is TGTGCCAGCAGCTCGACGAAGGGGGGGAGCTACGAGCAGTACTTC. It yields the protein CASSSTKGGSYEQYF.

This chain joins TRBV28 and TRBJ2-7, with TRBD1 as a possible D gene (6 bases). The CDR3 length is 11 residues. CDR1 and CDR2 (germline): MDHEN, SYDVKM. The ends were cut back, 9 bases at V and 3 bases at J, with 9 bases in the middle. This CDR3 is CASGRGYEQYF. CDR3 nucleotides: TGTGCCAGTGGCAGGGGCTACGAGCAGTACTTC.

This rearrangement joins TRBV5-6 to TRBJ1-4, with TRBD1 matching over 8 bases. In germline, CDR1 is SGHDT, CDR2 YYEEEE. V lost 5 bases, J lost 0 bases, and 12 bases stayed unmatched. There are 18 residues in the CDR3. The CDR3 loop reads CASRRGDRRTSTNEKLFF. For the CDR3, the DNA is TGTGCCAGCAGGAGAGGGGACAGGAGGACCTCAACTAATGAAAAACTGTTTTTT.

The chain couples TRBV10-3 to TRBJ2-3, with 7 positions matching TRBD2. The CDR3 has 15 residues. In germline, CDR1 is ENHRY, CDR2 SYGVKD. V gave up 7 bases and J gave up 1 base; unmatched junction bases: 8. The CDR3 nucleotides are TGTGCCATCACCCGTCGGGAGGTGGGCACAGATACGCAGTATTTT. Protein product: CAITRREVGTDTQYF.

The rearrangement joins TRBV19 to TRBJ2-1; D remains ambiguous. The germline CDR1 and CDR2 sequences are LNHDA and SQIVND (reference sequence). The V and J ends lost 7 bases and 3 bases respectively, with 7 bases between them. The CDR3 has 12 amino acids. CDR3 DNA: TGTGCCAGTACCGACTTCTACAATGAGCAGTTCTTC. It specifies CASTDFYNEQFF.

CDR3 in DNA: TGTGCCAGCAGTCCCCGACAGGGCAGGAACTACGAGCAGTACTTC. Translating gives CASSPRQGRNYEQYF. The chain uses TRBV28 and TRBJ2-7, with TRBD1 matching 7 bases. Losses at the gene ends were 5 bases for V and 3 bases for J; bases not matched to a gene: 10. CDR1 MDHEN and CDR2 SYDVKM come from the germline V gene. There are 15 residues in the CDR3.

This chain links TRBV13 with TRBJ2-1; D gene ambiguous. CDR1 is PRHDT, CDR2 FYEKMQ, per germline (reference sequence). There are 14 residues in the CDR3. V was cut by 7 bases and J by 7 bases, with 17 bases left in between. The CDR3 region is CASTPGYSTNEQFF. The DNA of the CDR3 is TGTGCCAGCACCCCGGGTTACTCCACGAATGAGCAGTTCTTC.

This chain joins TRBV29-1 and TRBJ2-5, with a tentative D call TRBD2 (5 bases). This CDR3 is 14 amino acids long. Germline lookup yields CDR1 SQVTM and CDR2 ANQGSEA. Trimming took 3 bases from V and 0 from J, leaving 11 bases between them. This CDR3 reads CSVDRGSHQETQYF. The CDR3 bases are TGCAGCGTTGATCGTGGGAGCCACCAAGAGACCCAGTACTTC.